This T cell receptor (beta chain) was recovered during a study of blood T cell repertoires in COVID-19. At the level of the study: Acute-phase and convalescent COVID-19 samples originated in the United States, Italy and Spain.

After removal of 7 bases from V and 8 bases from J, the junction contained 12 bases not matched to a gene. Per germline, CDR1 SEHNR and CDR2 FQNEAQ (reference sequence). This CDR3 is 14 amino acids long. The repertoire was sequenced with immunoSEQ multiplex PCR; TCRdb's copy has only in-frame clones and lacks some. The sample gives a few hundred thousand clones, about 90% of which show up once; 2% to 2.5% is in the top ten. The TCR sequence derives from a woman between 55 and 75 years old with COVID-19, enrolled during active disease. Sequenced sample: peripheral blood. The rearrangement joins TRBV7-9 to TRBJ1-2, with TRBD1 identical over 8 bases. DNA of the CDR3: TGTGCCAGCATCCTCCAGGGGGCGCAGAGAGGCTACACCTTC. Translation gives CASILQGAQRGYTF.